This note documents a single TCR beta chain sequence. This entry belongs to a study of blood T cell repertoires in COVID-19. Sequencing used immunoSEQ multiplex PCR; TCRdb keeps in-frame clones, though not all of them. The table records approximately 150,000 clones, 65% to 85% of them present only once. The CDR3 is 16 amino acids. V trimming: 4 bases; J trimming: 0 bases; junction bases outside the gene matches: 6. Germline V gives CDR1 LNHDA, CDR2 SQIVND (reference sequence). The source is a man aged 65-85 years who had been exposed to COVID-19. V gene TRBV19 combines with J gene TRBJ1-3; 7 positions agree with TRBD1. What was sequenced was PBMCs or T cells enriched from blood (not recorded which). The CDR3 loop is CASSKGTVLSGNTIYF. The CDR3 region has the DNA TGTGCCAGTAGTAAGGGGACAGTGCTCTCTGGAAACACCATATATTTT. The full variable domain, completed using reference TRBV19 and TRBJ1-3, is DGGITQSPKYLFRKEGQNVTLSCEQNLNHDAMYWYRQDPGQGLRLIYYSQIVNDFQKGDIAEGYSVSREKKESFPLTVTSAQKNPTAFYLCASSKGTVLSGNTIYFGEGSWLTVV.